A selection of T cell receptor beta chains follows, all from one sample in a study of identical twins. MiXCR, applied by TCRdb to the 5' RACE reads, yields one record per CDR3 protein. The sample has about 530,000 distinct CDR3 sequences; 13% to 15% are singletons. These same data were also listed under a study on yellow fever vaccine responses in identical twins.

The sample was CD4+ T cells sorted from blood. The receptors here all came from a woman aged 18-35 years in good health. The CDR3 runs from the conserved cysteine through the conserved F or W. The order of the fields is D gene, clone size, J gene, V gene, CDR3 DNA, CDR3 protein. A D gene is named only where the DNA matches it firmly. Expanded clones get a size class; other rows say once, few or many, or leave the size out.

d_gene: TRBD2
abundance: -
j_gene: TRBJ2-1
v_gene: TRBV14
CDR3nt: TGTGCCAGCAGCCAACCCGGGAGGCGGGTACTATACAATGAGCAGTTCTTC
CDR3aa: CASSQPGRRVLYNEQFF

d_gene: -
abundance: -
j_gene: TRBJ2-1
v_gene: TRBV12-3/TRBV12-4
CDR3nt: TGTGCCAGCAAGACTGCTAGTTCCGGGGGCTCCTACAATGAGCAGTTCTTC
CDR3aa: CASKTASSGGSYNEQFF

d_gene: -
abundance: once
j_gene: TRBJ2-3
v_gene: TRBV7-3
CDR3nt: TGTGCCAGCAGCTCCGCCGGGACAACAAGCACAGATACGCAGTATTTT
CDR3aa: CASSSAGTTSTDTQYF

d_gene: -
abundance: once
j_gene: TRBJ1-2
v_gene: TRBV6-1
CDR3nt: TGTGCCAGCAGTGAACAGGGATTAGGCTACACCTTC
CDR3aa: CASSEQGLGYTF

d_gene: TRBD2
abundance: few
j_gene: TRBJ2-3
v_gene: TRBV3-1
CDR3nt: TGTGCCAGCAGCCAGAGCGGGGCGGCCTTAGGTACGCAGTATTTT
CDR3aa: CASSQSGAALGTQYF

d_gene: -
abundance: few
j_gene: TRBJ2-7
v_gene: TRBV4-1
CDR3nt: TGCGCCAGCAGCCCCCGGACGGGGCTCATCTCCTACGAGCAGTACTTC
CDR3aa: CASSPRTGLISYEQYF

d_gene: TRBD1
abundance: few
j_gene: TRBJ2-1
v_gene: TRBV12-3/TRBV12-4
CDR3nt: TGTGCCAGCAGTTTAAGGGGACAGCTCTACAATGAGCAGTTCTTC
CDR3aa: CASSLRGQLYNEQFF

d_gene: -
abundance: few
j_gene: TRBJ2-1
v_gene: TRBV5-5
CDR3nt: TGTGCCAGCAGCTCTAGGTTAGACGGCGAGCAGTTCTTC
CDR3aa: CASSSRLDGEQFF

d_gene: TRBD2
abundance: once
j_gene: TRBJ2-5
v_gene: TRBV20-1
CDR3nt: TGCAGTGCTAGAACCCAGGCCTACGGGGGGGAGACCCAGTACTTC
CDR3aa: CSARTQAYGGETQYF

d_gene: -
abundance: many
j_gene: TRBJ2-1
v_gene: TRBV12-3/TRBV12-4
CDR3nt: TGTGCCAGCAGTTTAGCGCTGACAGGGAGGTTGCACAATGAGCAGTTCTTC
CDR3aa: CASSLALTGRLHNEQFF

d_gene: -
abundance: -
j_gene: TRBJ2-3
v_gene: TRBV10-3
CDR3nt: TGTGCCGCGGGGAGCACAGATACGCAGTATTTT
CDR3aa: CAAGSTDTQYF

d_gene: -
abundance: few
j_gene: TRBJ2-7
v_gene: TRBV6-1
CDR3nt: TGTGCCAGCAGTCCTGTCGTAAGACCCTCCTACGAGCAGTACTTC
CDR3aa: CASSPVVRPSYEQYF

d_gene: -
abundance: -
j_gene: TRBJ2-6
v_gene: TRBV24-1
CDR3nt: TGTGCCACCAGTGATCCTCAGGGTCCTGGGGCCAACGTCCTGACTTTC
CDR3aa: CATSDPQGPGANVLTF

d_gene: -
abundance: -
j_gene: TRBJ2-7
v_gene: TRBV6-5
CDR3nt: TGTGCCAGCAGTTTGGAGGGCAGGTACTACGAGCAGTACTTC
CDR3aa: CASSLEGRYYEQYF